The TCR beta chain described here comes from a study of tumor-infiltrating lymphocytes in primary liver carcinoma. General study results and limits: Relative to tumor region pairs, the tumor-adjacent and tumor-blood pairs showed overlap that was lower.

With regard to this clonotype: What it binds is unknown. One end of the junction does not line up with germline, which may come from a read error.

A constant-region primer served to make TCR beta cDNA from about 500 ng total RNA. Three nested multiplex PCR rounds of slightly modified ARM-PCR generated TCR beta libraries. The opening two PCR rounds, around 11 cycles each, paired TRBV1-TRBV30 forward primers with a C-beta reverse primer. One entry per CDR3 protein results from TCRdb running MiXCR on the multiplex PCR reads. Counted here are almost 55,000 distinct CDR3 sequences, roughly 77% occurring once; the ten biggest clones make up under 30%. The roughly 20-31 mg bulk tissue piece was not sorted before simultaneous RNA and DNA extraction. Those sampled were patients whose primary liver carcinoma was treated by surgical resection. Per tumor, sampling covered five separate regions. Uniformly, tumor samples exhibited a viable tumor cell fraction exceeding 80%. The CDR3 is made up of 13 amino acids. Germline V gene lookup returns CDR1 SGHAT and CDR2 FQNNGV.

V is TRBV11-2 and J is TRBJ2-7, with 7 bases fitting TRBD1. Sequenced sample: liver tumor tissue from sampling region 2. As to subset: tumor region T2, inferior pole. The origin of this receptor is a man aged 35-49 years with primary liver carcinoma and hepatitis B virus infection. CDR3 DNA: TGTACCAACAGCTTGACAGGGTCCTACAAGCAGTACTTC. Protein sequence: CTNSLTGSYKQYF. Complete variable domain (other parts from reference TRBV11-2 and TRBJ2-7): EAGVAQSPRYKIIEKRQSVAFWCNPISGHATLYWYQQILGQGPKLLIQFQNNGVVDDSQLPKDRFSAERLKGVDSTLKIQPAKLEDSAVYLCTNSLTGSYKQYFGPGTRLTVT.